The source of this T cell receptor beta chain is a study of blood T cells in healthy people across ages. Study findings and constraints: Unknown donor CMV status possibly confounded expanded clonotype changes. TCR beta diversity, measured per million T cells, fell in a roughly linear way with age.

This CDR3 spans 13 amino acids. Germline V lookup: CDR1 SNHLY, CDR2 FYNNEI. PCR was performed a second time for 7 to 11 cycles using a sample-barcoded 5' primer and a J-beta primer mix. TCRdb fed the 5' RACE reads into MiXCR, producing one record per CDR3 protein. The sample carries around 670,000 distinct CDR3 sequences, approximately 30% recorded once. This clonotype was picked up many times. Its antigen is undetermined. This receptor was identified in a woman at least 80 years old in good health. Source material: blood. The chain recombines TRBV2 with TRBJ2-7; D is ambiguous. This CDR3 is CAAVEISAYEQYF. The CDR3 DNA follows: TGTGCAGCCGTAGAGATTTCAGCCTACGAGCAGTACTTC.